Shown below are 25 T cell receptor beta chains from a single sample sequenced in a study of radiotherapy plus CTLA-4 blockade in lung cancer. Only in-frame clones appear in the TCRdb table, and some are missing; sequencing was by immunoSEQ multiplex PCR. The data show about 87,000 clones, approximately 86% seen once. The specimen comprised peripheral blood, sampled from a patient treated with radiotherapy plus ipilimumab. The receptors were gathered from a human donor with non-small cell lung cancer that progressed on radiotherapy plus ipilimumab.

The CDR3 coding sequence is TGTGCCATCAGTGAGTCGGGCGGGGGGGTTTACAATGAGCAGTTCTTC. Protein: CAISESGGGVYNEQFF. V and J are TRBV10-3 and TRBJ2-1, with 9 bases matching TRBD2. V dropped 0 bases and J dropped 4; count of bases not matched to a gene: 4. This CDR3 contains 16 residues. CDR1 and CDR2 from the germline V gene are ENHRY and SYGVKD.

This clone appeared a few times. This sequence joins TRBV27 and TRBJ2-5, with D uncertain. Deletions cut 2 bases from V and 4 bases from J, with 8 bases between. The CDR3 sequence is 13 residues long. CDR1 and CDR2 from the germline V gene are MNHEY and SMNVEV (reference sequence). The CDR3 DNA sequence: TGTGCCAGCAGTTTAACGATGGGAGAGACCCAGTACTTC. It encodes CASSLTMGETQYF.

The J gene is TRBJ1-5, the V gene TRBV5-6; D unresolved. The length of the CDR3 is 14 residues. V lost 4 bases to trimming and J lost 3 bases, with 11 bases between them. Germline loops: CDR1 SGHDT, CDR2 YYEEEE. The CDR3: CASSDGRVNQPQHF. The CDR3 DNA is TGTGCCAGCAGCGATGGCCGGGTCAATCAGCCCCAGCATTTT.

The chain joins TRBV19 to TRBJ2-7; TRBD2 is a possible D gene (5 bases). From germline, CDR1 is LNHDA and CDR2 SQIVND (reference sequence). The CDR3 spans 14 residues. Trimming left V 4 bases short and J 1 base short, with 11 bases between. The CDR3, as DNA: TGTGCCAGTAGTACCCAAAGGAGGTCCTACGAGCAGTACTTC. Translation gives CASSTQRRSYEQYF.

This clone was seen a handful of times. The J gene is TRBJ2-3, the V gene TRBV29-1, with a weak D call TRBD2 (6 bases). Germline CDR1 is SQVTM and CDR2 is ANQGSEA. Trimming stripped 0 bases from V and 6 bases from J, with 7 bases between. The CDR3 runs 12 residues. The CDR3 DNA reads as TGCAGCGTTGAAGACGGAGGGGATACGCAGTATTTT. Translation gives CSVEDGGDTQYF.

The genes are TRBV5-1 and TRBJ1-4; maybe TRBD1 (6 bases). V shed 0 bases and J shed 7 bases, with 7 bases lying between them. Germline values: CDR1 SGHRS, CDR2 YFSETQ. This CDR3 has 13 residues. Here the CDR3 DNA reads TGCGCCAGCAGCTTGGAACAGGGTGAAAAACTGTTTTTT. Protein: CASSLEQGEKLFF.

This clone came up once. V usage is TRBV11-3 and J usage is TRBJ2-1, with 10 bases aligning to TRBD1. CDR3 size: 13 residues. The V gene's germline CDR1 is SGHNT and CDR2 YENEEA. V was pared by 5 bases and J by 9 bases, with 4 bases of the junction left unmatched. The DNA for the CDR3 is TGTGCCAGCAGCGCGGGGACAGGGGCTGAGCAGTTCTTC. Translated: CASSAGTGAEQFF.

The rearrangement links TRBV9 to TRBJ1-5, with TRBD1 matching over 11 bases. V trimming: 3 bases; J trimming: 0 bases; junction bases outside the gene matches: 8. There are 18 residues in the CDR3. Germline loops: CDR1 SGDLS, CDR2 YYNGEE. The CDR3 spells CASSAGTGGPYSNQPQHF. The CDR3 coding sequence is TGTGCCAGCAGCGCCGGGACAGGGGGTCCTTATAGCAATCAGCCCCAGCATTTT.

The CDR3 sequence: CASSSGTPLTQYF. The CDR3 DNA is TGTGCCAGCAGCTCCGGGACACCCTTGACGCAGTATTTT. The gene calls are TRBV2 and TRBJ2-3; D might be TRBD1 (6 bases). Per the germline V gene, CDR1 is SNHLY and CDR2 is FYNNEI. The CDR3 length is 13 residues. The ends were cut back, 6 bases at V and 9 bases at J, with 16 bases in the middle.

The chain carries TRBV9 and TRBJ1-3; tentative D call: TRBD1 (5 bases). Germline V gene data show CDR1 as SGDLS and CDR2 as YYNGEE. CDR3 size: 14 residues. The V end lost 7 bases, the J end lost 2 bases, and 13 bases lay between the germline ends. The CDR3 sequence is CASGGGGPGNTIYF. CDR3 DNA: TGTGCCAGCGGGGGAGGAGGACCTGGAAACACCATATATTTT.

This clone appeared once. The J gene is TRBJ1-5, the V gene TRBV9; D remains ambiguous. The germline V gene has CDR1 SGDLS and CDR2 YYNGEE. The V end was cut by 0 bases, the J end by 7 bases, with 14 bases between. The CDR3 length is 15 residues. DNA for the CDR3: TGTGCCAGCAGCGTAGAACTTATACTCAAACAGCCCCAGCATTTT. It yields the protein CASSVELILKQPQHF.

The J gene is TRBJ2-3, the V gene TRBV28; tentatively, D is TRBD1 or TRBD2 (6 bases each). The CDR3 is 17 amino acids. Germline-derived CDR1 and CDR2 are MDHEN and SYDVKM. Trimming left V 6 bases short and J 2 bases short, with 21 bases between. The CDR3 is CASSRFGGGAFTDTQYF. Here the CDR3 DNA reads TGTGCCAGCAGCAGATTCGGGGGCGGGGCCTTCACAGATACGCAGTATTTT.

About this clone: An end of the junction differs from the germline gene, which may be a read error. This chain uses TRBV15 with TRBJ2-6; the D is unclear. The CDR3 is 18 amino acids. CDR1 and CDR2 (germline): LNHNV, YYDKDF (reference sequence). CDR3 in amino acids: CATSSYSSVTKSGQRPDF. CDR3 bases: TGTGCCACCAGCTCTTACTCAAGTGTGACAAAGTCGGGCCAACGTCCTGACTTC.

The chain recombines TRBV15 with TRBJ2-7; unclear D gene. The CDR3 consists of 13 residues. Germline V gene data show CDR1 as LNHNV and CDR2 as YYDKDF (reference sequence). Trimming pared 0 bases from V and 5 bases from J, leaving 8 bases between. The CDR3 DNA sequence: TGTGCCACCAGCAGAGATATACAGAACGAGCAGTACTTC. Residues: CATSRDIQNEQYF. The whole variable domain, filled in from reference TRBV15 and TRBJ2-7, reads DAMVIQNPRYQVTQFGKPVTLSCSQTLNHNVMYWYQQKSSQAPKLLFHYYDKDFNNEADTPDNFQSRRPNTSFCFLDIRSPGLGDTAMYLCATSRDIQNEQYFGPGTRLTVT.

CDR3 DNA: TGTGCCAGCTCTGGGACAGGGGACCAGCCCCAGCATTTT. As protein: CASSGTGDQPQHF. The chain employs TRBV18 and TRBJ1-5, with 10 bases matching TRBD1. Trimming at V came to 6 bases and at J to 7 bases, leaving 3 bases not matched to a gene. This CDR3 spans 13 amino acids. Germline V lookup: CDR1 KGHSH, CDR2 LQKENI.

A word on this clone: The same CDR3 also results from other DNA sequences found in this sample. The chain links TRBV5-1 to TRBJ1-1; TRBD1 agrees at 7 bases. With 3 bases clipped from V and 1 base from J, the junction kept 3 bases outside the gene matches. In germline, CDR1 is SGHRS, CDR2 YFSETQ. The CDR3 is 14 amino acids. CDR3 sequence reads: CASSSGTANTEAFF. Written as DNA, the CDR3 is TGCGCCAGCAGCTCGGGGACAGCGAACACTGAAGCTTTCTTT.

The chain employs TRBV6-1 and TRBJ2-4, with unresolved D. V gave up 1 base and J gave up 0 bases, with 7 bases separating them. CDR3 length: 15 residues. From germline, CDR1 is MNHNS and CDR2 SASEGT. This CDR3 reads CASSEEWLAKNIQYF. CDR3 DNA sequence: TGTGCCAGCAGTGAAGAATGGCTAGCCAAAAACATTCAGTACTTC.

The V gene is TRBV7-2, the J gene TRBJ1-5; D is uncertain. Trimming removed 1 base from V and 6 bases from J, with 7 bases in between. The germline V gene encodes CDR1 SGHTA and CDR2 FQGNSA. The CDR3 loop spans 13 amino acids. The CDR3 reads CASSLELGQPQHF. The DNA for the CDR3 is TGTGCCAGCAGCTTAGAGTTGGGTCAGCCCCAGCATTTT.

The J gene is TRBJ1-1, the V gene TRBV11-2, with D tentatively TRBD1 (6 bases). V dropped 7 bases and J dropped 6 bases, with 15 bases sitting between them. The germline gives CDR1 SGHAT, CDR2 FQNNGV. There are 13 residues in the CDR3. The CDR3 sequence: CASNEIGGAEAFF. The CDR3 DNA reads as TGTGCCAGCAATGAAATAGGGGGGGCTGAAGCTTTCTTT.

The rearrangement joins TRBV7-9 to TRBJ1-2, with 7 bases matching TRBD1. The junction had 8 bases not matched to a gene; V was cut back by 6 bases and J by 4 bases. The CDR3 is 14 residues long. From germline, CDR1 is SEHNR and CDR2 FQNEAQ (reference sequence). The CDR3 spells CASSDPTGSYGYTF. In DNA form, the CDR3 reads TGTGCCAGCAGTGACCCGACAGGGTCCTATGGCTACACCTTC. Full variable domain (missing parts from reference TRBV7-9 and TRBJ1-2): DTGVSQNPRHKITKRGQNVTFRCDPISEHNRLYWYRQTLGQGPEFLTYFQNEAQLEKSRLLSDRFSAERPKGSFSTLEIQRTEQGDSAMYLCASSDPTGSYGYTFGSGTRLTVV.

This chain links TRBV21-1 with TRBJ2-3; TRBD2 reflects the table's D call only, with no check against the DNA. TRBV21-1 is an annotated pseudogene. This CDR3 is built from 17 residues. The CDR3 nucleotides read TGTGCCAGCAGCAAGGGACTAGCGGGAGTAAGCACAGATACGCAGTATTTT. The encoded protein is CASSKGLAGVSTDTQYF.

The chain is built from TRBV6-6 and TRBJ1-1, with D unclear. The CDR3 spans 12 residues. Germline assignment: CDR1 MNHNY and CDR2 SVGAGI (reference sequence). Deletions cut 4 bases from V and 1 base from J, with 4 bases between. The CDR3: CASSWRNTEAFF. Written as DNA, the CDR3 is TGTGCCAGCAGTTGGCGGAACACTGAAGCTTTCTTT.

The CDR3 protein is CASSRDTSSGNTIYF. DNA of the CDR3: TGTGCCAGCAGCCGTGATACAAGCTCTGGAAACACCATATATTTT. This rearrangement joins TRBV7-6 to TRBJ1-3; D ambiguous. Germline V gene sequence: CDR1 SGHVS, CDR2 FNYEAQ. Trimming pared 5 bases from V and 0 bases from J, leaving 11 bases between. The CDR3 is 15 amino acids.

V usage is TRBV30 and J usage is TRBJ1-1; D not resolved. The CDR3 covers 14 residues. Germline V gene data show CDR1 as GTSNPN and CDR2 as SVGIG (reference sequence). V was shortened by 2 bases and J by 3 bases, with 13 bases between the two germline ends. The CDR3 sequence: CAWSFGTAYTEAFF. CDR3 nucleotide sequence: TGTGCCTGGAGTTTCGGTACTGCCTACACTGAAGCTTTCTTT.

This chain links TRBV19 with TRBJ2-5; TRBD2 matches 8 bases. Unmatched junction bases numbered 5, after V lost 1 base and J lost 4 bases. The CDR3 spans 15 residues. Germline V gene data show CDR1 as LNHDA and CDR2 as SQIVND (reference sequence). The CDR3 nucleotides are TGTGCCAGTAGTATAGGCGCGGGAGGCCGAGAGACCCAGTACTTC. It encodes CASSIGAGGRETQYF.